The 8 T cell receptor beta chains below all came from one sample that was sequenced in a study of T cells in Graves' hyperthyroidism and ophthalmopathy. Amplified TCR beta CDR3 regions came from RNA transcripts. HTBI primers were used for first-round RT-PCR of the TCR CDR3. A single record per CDR3 protein comes from TCRdb applying MiXCR to the multiplex PCR reads. The sample holds hundreds of thousands of distinct CDR3 sequences, approximately 17% seen once. Material: blood. The receptors come from a woman aged 55-69 years with Graves' ophthalmopathy.

This clonotype turned up a few times. The chain carries TRBV10-3 and TRBJ2-7; the match to TRBD1 covers 7 bases. J gave up 3 bases and V 6 bases, and 11 bases lay outside the gene matches. The CDR3 runs 15 residues. CDR1 and CDR2 (germline): ENHRY, SYGVKD. CDR3 DNA sequence: TGTGCCATCAGCCCCTTGTCCCGGGACAGCTACGAGCAGTACTTC. It yields the protein CAISPLSRDSYEQYF.

The V call is TRBV27, the J call TRBJ2-1; 7 bases agree with TRBD2. J gave up 6 bases and V 4 bases, and 3 bases lay outside the gene matches. CDR3 size: 13 residues. Germline-derived CDR1 and CDR2 are MNHEY and SMNVEV (reference sequence). The CDR3: CASSWGGGNEQFF. CDR3 nucleotide sequence: TGTGCCAGCAGTTGGGGGGGGGGCAATGAGCAGTTCTTC.

Ten or more counts support this clonotype. V gene TRBV18 combines with J gene TRBJ2-3, with D unclear. The CDR3 runs to 14 residues. The germline gives CDR1 KGHSH, CDR2 LQKENI. Trimming pared 2 bases from V and 4 bases from J, leaving 10 bases between. The CDR3 bases are TGTGCCAGCTCACCAGGCAGCATCCCAGATACGCAGTATTTT. It yields the protein CASSPGSIPDTQYF.

In this sample, this clonotype turned up many times. The chain recombines TRBV6-6 with TRBJ2-7; 7 nucleotides align to TRBD1. The CDR3 has 14 amino acids. Trimming took 2 bases from V and 5 from J; bases not matched to a gene: 6. The germline V gene encodes CDR1 MNHNY and CDR2 SVGAGI (reference sequence). This CDR3 is CASSYRTGPHEQYF. CDR3 bases: TGTGCCAGCAGTTACAGGACAGGCCCCCACGAGCAGTACTTC.

The rearrangement uses TRBV12-3 or TRBV12-4 and TRBJ1-5, with 10 bases aligning to TRBD1. This CDR3 comprises 15 residues. The junction had 6 bases not matched to a gene; V was cut back by 3 bases and J by 7 bases. This CDR3 reads CASSLGQGREQPQHF. CDR3 bases: TGTGCCAGCAGTTTGGGACAGGGGAGAGAACAGCCCCAGCATTTT.

In its sample, this clonotype was seen a few times. The rearrangement joins TRBV29-1 to TRBJ1-3, with 9 nucleotides matching TRBD1. CDR1 SQVTM and CDR2 ANQGSEA come from the germline V gene. V was clipped by 6 bases and J by 2 bases; unmatched bases: 5. This CDR3 has 14 residues. The CDR3 protein is CSVGTGSAGNTIYF. The CDR3 DNA reads as TGCAGCGTGGGGACAGGGTCTGCTGGAAACACCATATATTTT.

The chain links TRBV7-2 to TRBJ1-5; no firm D call. Trimming cost V 2 bases and J 0 bases, with 8 bases left between them. Germline CDR1 SGHTA, CDR2 FQGNSA. The CDR3 sequence is 15 residues long. The CDR3: CASSLTRFSNQPQHF. The CDR3 DNA is TGTGCCAGCAGCTTAACGCGATTTAGCAATCAGCCCCAGCATTTT.

V usage is TRBV19 and J usage is TRBJ2-2; D might be TRBD1 (6 bases). CDR1 LNHDA and CDR2 SQIVND come from the germline V gene (reference sequence). The CDR3 is 16 residues long. Trimming pared 4 bases from V and 3 bases from J, leaving 15 bases between. CDR3 sequence reads: CASSRAPDSYTGELFF. DNA of the CDR3: TGTGCCAGTAGTAGAGCCCCGGACAGTTACACCGGGGAGCTGTTTTTT. The full variable domain, in which reference TRBV19 and TRBJ2-2 provide the parts outside the CDR3, is DGGITQSPKYLFRKEGQNVTLSCEQNLNHDAMYWYRQDPGQGLRLIYYSQIVNDFQKGDIAEGYSVSREKKESFPLTVTSAQKNPTAFYLCASSRAPDSYTGELFFGEGSRLTVL.